One sample yielded the 7 T cell receptor beta chains listed below, sequenced in a study of T cells in women clearing cervical HPV infection. Assay: immunoSEQ multiplex PCR; the TCRdb copy retains only in-frame clones and omits some. The sample data list over 15,000 clones. The specimen was blood buffy coat. The receptor source for this set is a woman aged 18 to 75 with a cervical HPV16 infection that either progressed to CIN3+ or cleared (not recorded which).

A word on this clone: The CDR3 goes on 3 residues after the read ends, and that part is filled in from the germline J gene. This chain uses TRBV20-1 with TRBJ2-1, with D maybe TRBD1 (6 bases). The length of the CDR3 is 15 residues. Germline loops: CDR1 DFQATT, CDR2 SNEGSKA (reference sequence). With 3 bases removed from V and 5 bases from J, the gap between germline ends came to 17 bases. The CDR3 DNA, read in part, is TGCAGTGCTAGTTGGGATCGGACAGCTCACAATGAG. Translating it yields CSASWDRTAHNE. The complete CDR3 protein is CSASWDRTAHNEQFF.

Concerning this clone itself: The sequence runs out 3 residues before the end of the CDR3; the remainder is reconstructed from the germline J gene. V usage is TRBV2 and J usage is TRBJ2-7; D is undetermined. Trimming left V 6 bases short and J 2 bases short, with 17 bases between. This CDR3 contains 15 residues. CDR1 and CDR2 (germline): SNHLY, FYNNEI. Here the CDR3 reads CASRASTFRAYEQYF. Partial CDR3 DNA: TGTGCCAGCAGAGCCTCTACCTTTAGGGCCTACGAG.

For this clone: Read sequence stops 3 residues before the CDR3 end, and the germline J gene provides the missing end. This chain connects TRBV4-1 to TRBJ2-7; the D is unclear. Germline CDR1 and CDR2: MGHRA and YSYEKL. There are 15 residues in the CDR3. V was trimmed by 1 base and J by 0 bases, leaving 10 bases between them. The DNA read from the CDR3 is TGCGCCAGCAGCCAAGTGGCAGCGAGCTCCTACGAG. The encoded protein is CASSQVAASSYE. The whole CDR3 reads CASSQVAASSYEQYF.

Turning to this clone: The observed sequence ends 3 residues before the CDR3 terminus, with the missing tail filled in from the germline J gene. The chain uses TRBV30 and TRBJ2-2; 12 positions agree with TRBD1. CDR3 length equals 17 residues. Germline V lookup: CDR1 GTSNPN, CDR2 SVGIG (reference sequence). Germline trimming cut 2 bases from V and 6 bases from J; bases unmatched to any gene: 10. This chain's CDR3 is CAWSPGQGAIYAGELFF. Partial CDR3 DNA: TGTGCCTGGAGTCCGGGACAGGGGGCGATTTACGCCGGGGAG. Full variable domain (outside the CDR3, taken from reference TRBV30 and TRBJ2-2): SQTIHQWPATLVQPVGSPLSLECTVEGTSNPNLYWYRQAAGRGLQLLFYSVGIGQISSEVPQNLSASRPQDRQFILSSKKLLLSDSGFYLCAWSPGQGAIYAGELFFGEGSRLTVL.

On this clone itself: The CDR3 end falls 3 residues outside the read, so it is completed with the germline J gene. V is TRBV19 and J is TRBJ1-2, with 10 bases matching TRBD1. Trimming at V came to 4 bases and at J to 4 bases, leaving 6 bases not matched to a gene. Germline loops: CDR1 LNHDA, CDR2 SQIVND (reference sequence). The CDR3 sequence is 15 residues long. CDR3 in amino acids: CASSTTGGFVYGYTF. The sequenced CDR3 bases are TGTGCCAGTAGTACGACAGGGGGCTTCGTCTATGGC.

A remark on this clone: The CDR3 end lies 3 residues beyond the end of the read and is filled in from the germline J gene. The V and J genes are TRBV5-1 and TRBJ2-3; 9 bases line up with TRBD1. The CDR3 runs to 16 residues. Unmatched junction bases numbered 5, after V lost 0 bases and J lost 3 bases. Germline V gives CDR1 SGHRS, CDR2 YFSETQ. CDR3 DNA, as far as it was read: TGCGCCAGCAGCTTGGCCGGGACAGGGCGAACAGATACG. Translating gives CASSLAGTGRTDT. The complete CDR3 sequence is CASSLAGTGRTDTQYF.

Turning to this clone: The CDR3 end lies 3 residues beyond the end of the read and is filled in from the germline J gene. The rearrangement uses TRBV15 and TRBJ1-4, with 10 bases identical to TRBD1. J lost 7 bases, V lost 7 bases, and 3 bases had no gene match. The V gene's germline CDR1 is LNHNV and CDR2 YYDKDF (reference sequence). CDR3 size: 13 residues. CDR3 sequence reads: CATTRDRGEKLFF. CDR3 DNA, as far as it was read: TGTGCCACCACCCGGGACAGGGGTGAAAAA.